These 8 T cell receptor beta chains originate from one sample sequenced in a study of T-cell memory formation after mild COVID-19. In TCRdb, the 5' RACE reads were re-called with MiXCR into one record per CDR3 protein. The sample lists nearly 350,000 distinct CDR3 sequences, 13% seen once, with about a fifth in the top ten. Sequenced material: PBMCs or a T cell subset sorted from them (not recorded which). The receptors originated from a man between 18 and 35 years old who had mild COVID-19 (a few samples of this study predate the infection). Cell type and time point are not known.

The chain couples TRBV2 to TRBJ2-3; D is undetermined. V lost 6 bases, J lost 2 bases, and 9 bases lay in between. This CDR3 spans 13 amino acids. The germline V gene encodes CDR1 SNHLY and CDR2 FYNNEI. The CDR3 nucleotides read TGTGCCAGCAGGTCCAGTCCCACAGATACGCAGTATTTT. Translating gives CASRSSPTDTQYF.

This chain links TRBV20-1 with TRBJ1-5; no clear D. CDR1 is DFQATT, CDR2 SNEGSKA, per germline (reference sequence). This CDR3 is 14 amino acids long. V was trimmed by 3 bases and J by 1 base, leaving 10 bases between them. In DNA, the CDR3 is TGCAGTGCTAGCCGGGATTCCAGCAATCAGCCCCAGCATTTT. Amino acid sequence: CSASRDSSNQPQHF.

This chain uses TRBV29-1 with TRBJ1-2; possible D gene TRBD1, 5 bases. Trimming took off 2 bases at V and 9 bases at J, with 13 bases between the two ends. This CDR3 is built from 12 residues. CDR1 is SQVTM, CDR2 ANQGSEA, per germline. DNA of the CDR3: TGCAGCGTTGAACAGGGACTGATGAGCTACACCTTC. This encodes CSVEQGLMSYTF.

V is TRBV4-3 and J is TRBJ2-5; 9 positions agree with TRBD2. Trimming cost V 0 bases and J 2 bases; bases outside gene matches: 10. CDR3 size: 18 residues. Germline-derived CDR1 and CDR2 are LGHNA and YSLEER. In DNA, the CDR3 is TGCGCCAGCAGCCAAGATTTAAGCGGGGGGCCCTTACAAGAGACCCAGTACTTC. Translated, it gives CASSQDLSGGPLQETQYF.

This clonotype came up a few times. The chain employs TRBV15 and TRBJ2-5, with a tentative D call TRBD1 (5 bases). Per the germline V gene, CDR1 is LNHNV and CDR2 is YYDKDF (reference sequence). This CDR3 is built from 15 residues. V gave up 5 bases and J gave up 1 base, with 14 bases separating them. The CDR3 DNA sequence: TGTGCCACCAGCCCCGGACATGATTCCCAAGAGACCCAGTACTTC. This translates into CATSPGHDSQETQYF.

This clonotype was counted at least ten times. This chain uses TRBV5-1 with TRBJ1-1, with D possibly TRBD1 on 5 matching bases. V shed 1 base and J shed 2 bases, with 15 bases lying between them. Germline CDR1 SGHRS, CDR2 YFSETQ. The CDR3 spans 16 residues. CDR3 sequence reads: CASSLQGLSENTEAFF. The CDR3 DNA sequence: TGCGCCAGCAGCTTGCAGGGACTCTCCGAAAACACTGAAGCTTTCTTT. Full variable domain (rest looked up from reference TRBV5-1 and TRBJ1-1): KAGVTQTPRYLIKTRGQQVTLSCSPISGHRSVSWYQQTPGQGLQFLFEYFSETQRNKGNFPGRFSGRQFSNSRSEMNVSTLELGDSALYLCASSLQGLSENTEAFFGQGTRLTVV.

The V call is TRBV7-9, the J call TRBJ2-4, with 7 nucleotides matching TRBD2. The V segment lost 5 bases and the J segment 1 base; nucleotides outside the gene matches: 8. The germline V gene has CDR1 SEHNR and CDR2 FQNEAQ (reference sequence). The CDR3 is 16 amino acids. CDR3 loop: CASSGEGVLAKNIQYF. CDR3 nucleotide sequence: TGTGCCAGCAGCGGGGAGGGCGTGTTGGCCAAAAACATTCAGTACTTC.

V and J are TRBV6-4 and TRBJ1-6; tentative D call: TRBD1 (5 bases). Germline V gives CDR1 MRHNA, CDR2 SNTAGT. The CDR3 totals 15 residues. Trimming took 4 bases from V and 7 from J, leaving 14 bases between them. The CDR3 DNA reads as TGTGCCAGCAGTGCCGGACACCTAGGCAATTCACCCCTCCACTTT. Encoded protein: CASSAGHLGNSPLHF.